Listed below are T cell receptor beta chains from one sample, sequenced in a study of blood T cell repertoires in COVID-19. Clones were sequenced by immunoSEQ multiplex PCR, and TCRdb holds only the in-frame ones, with some missing. There are 210,000 or so clones in the sample; almost 85% occur only once, and 10% to 15% lies in the top ten. Input material: peripheral blood. The receptors derive from a woman aged 40 to 50 with acute or convalescent COVID-19. The CDR3 runs from the conserved cysteine through the conserved F or W. Each record gives: J gene, clone size, V gene, CDR3 protein. Some rows mark clone size as missing; the rest say once, few, many or name a class of expanded clone.

J gene: TRBJ2-1; clone size: .; V gene: TRBV13; CDR3 protein: CASSLGLAGGGFDNEQFF
J gene: TRBJ1-2; clone size: .; V gene: TRBV27; CDR3 protein: CASSLGRAYGYTF
J gene: TRBJ1-6; clone size: .; V gene: TRBV5-1; CDR3 protein: CASSLGGRGGNSPLHF
J gene: TRBJ2-1; clone size: .; V gene: TRBV9; CDR3 protein: CASSPLARLLLNEQFF
J gene: TRBJ2-7; clone size: .; V gene: TRBV7-2; CDR3 protein: CASSLDFRGSYEQYF
J gene: TRBJ2-7; clone size: .; V gene: TRBV19; CDR3 protein: CASSKRGSSYEQYF
J gene: TRBJ2-7; clone size: .; V gene: TRBV5-1; CDR3 protein: CASSLAPKLAGGPYEQYF
J gene: TRBJ1-1; clone size: few; V gene: TRBV7-2; CDR3 protein: CASSYYPGTEAFF
J gene: TRBJ2-1; clone size: .; V gene: TRBV12-3/TRBV12-4; CDR3 protein: CASSFEGDEQFF
J gene: TRBJ1-3; clone size: .; V gene: TRBV2; CDR3 protein: CASSENINSGNTIYF
J gene: TRBJ2-1; clone size: once; V gene: TRBV7-2; CDR3 protein: CASSPTGLLGFF
J gene: TRBJ1-5; clone size: .; V gene: TRBV3-1/TRBV3-2; CDR3 protein: CASSRDNGNQPQHF
J gene: TRBJ2-3; clone size: .; V gene: TRBV5-1; CDR3 protein: CASSLVPGQGGDTQYF
J gene: TRBJ2-1; clone size: few; V gene: TRBV15; CDR3 protein: CATSKGGVRSGKSWEQFF
J gene: TRBJ1-6; clone size: few; V gene: TRBV7-2; CDR3 protein: CASSMGQALHF
J gene: TRBJ2-2; clone size: .; V gene: TRBV4-1; CDR3 protein: CASSQAVNGELFF
J gene: TRBJ1-1; clone size: .; V gene: TRBV6-2/TRBV6-3; CDR3 protein: CASSYTRNTEAFF
J gene: TRBJ1-6; clone size: .; V gene: TRBV2; CDR3 protein: CASDDELRDRGDSPLHF
J gene: TRBJ2-3; clone size: .; V gene: TRBV19; CDR3 protein: CASRSRTGGNTQYF
J gene: TRBJ2-5; clone size: .; V gene: TRBV11-3; CDR3 protein: CASSYGTSGRQETQYF
J gene: TRBJ2-2; clone size: .; V gene: TRBV15; CDR3 protein: CATSHSGANTGELFF
J gene: TRBJ1-2; clone size: .; V gene: TRBV29-1; CDR3 protein: CSVDQQGWGGYTF
J gene: TRBJ2-1; clone size: .; V gene: TRBV15; CDR3 protein: CATARSSSYNEQFF
J gene: TRBJ2-3; clone size: .; V gene: TRBV30; CDR3 protein: CAWSARALTDTQYF
J gene: TRBJ1-2; clone size: few; V gene: TRBV2; CDR3 protein: CASRGAGNYGYTF
J gene: TRBJ1-1; clone size: .; V gene: TRBV7-2; CDR3 protein: CASSSTRGYTEAFF
J gene: TRBJ2-1; clone size: few; V gene: TRBV27; CDR3 protein: CASSLGGGADEQFF
J gene: TRBJ2-2; clone size: .; V gene: TRBV19; CDR3 protein: CASSTQGRTGELFF
J gene: TRBJ1-1; clone size: .; V gene: TRBV6-5; CDR3 protein: CATMLSNTEAFF
J gene: TRBJ2-3; clone size: .; V gene: TRBV24-1; CDR3 protein: CATPSVRSPSPDTQYF
J gene: TRBJ1-1; clone size: few; V gene: TRBV27; CDR3 protein: CASRLSMVNTEAFF
J gene: TRBJ2-3; clone size: .; V gene: TRBV5-6; CDR3 protein: CASSPLAGDTTDTQYF
J gene: TRBJ2-1; clone size: .; V gene: TRBV6-5; CDR3 protein: CASSYMDSNEQFF
J gene: TRBJ2-3; clone size: .; V gene: TRBV13; CDR3 protein: CASSLGRTSQGPDTQYF
J gene: TRBJ1-1; clone size: .; V gene: TRBV5-1; CDR3 protein: CASSATSLGDTEAFF
J gene: TRBJ2-2; clone size: .; V gene: TRBV5-4; CDR3 protein: CASSSRTTGGGYTGELFF
J gene: TRBJ1-4; clone size: .; V gene: TRBV9; CDR3 protein: CASSAPGQGRDEKLFF